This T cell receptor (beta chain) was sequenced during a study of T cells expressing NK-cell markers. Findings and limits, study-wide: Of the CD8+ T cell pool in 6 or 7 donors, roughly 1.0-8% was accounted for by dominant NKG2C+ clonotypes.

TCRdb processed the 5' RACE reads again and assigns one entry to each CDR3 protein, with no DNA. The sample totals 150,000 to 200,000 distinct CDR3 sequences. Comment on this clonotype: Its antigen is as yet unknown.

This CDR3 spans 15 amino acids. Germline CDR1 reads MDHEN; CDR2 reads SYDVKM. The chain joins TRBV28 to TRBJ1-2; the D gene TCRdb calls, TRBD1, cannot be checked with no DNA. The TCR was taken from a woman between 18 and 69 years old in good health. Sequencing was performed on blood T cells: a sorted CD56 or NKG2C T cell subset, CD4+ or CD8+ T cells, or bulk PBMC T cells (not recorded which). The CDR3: CASSPDRGQWYGYTF.